Shown below are 20 T cell receptor beta chains from a single sample sequenced in a study of response to subunit inactivated influenza vaccine. From the RT-PCR reads, TCRdb called clonotypes with MiXCR, one entry per CDR3 protein. Here the sample spans 450,000 to 500,000 distinct CDR3 sequences, approximately 11% being singletons. The specimen was PBMCs from blood, collected roughly 6 weeks after vaccination. These receptors originate from a man aged 45 to 65 who received an inactivated influenza vaccine.

This clonotype came up a few times. The rearrangement joins TRBV7-2 to TRBJ2-2; 9 nucleotides align to TRBD2. CDR1 is SGHTA, CDR2 FQGNSA, per germline. The CDR3 extends over 17 amino acids. The V segment lost 0 bases and the J segment 6 bases; nucleotides outside the gene matches: 8. The CDR3 region has the DNA TGTGCCAGCAGCTTAGCTTCACTAGCGGGTAATGCCGGGGAGCTGTTTTTT. This sequence encodes CASSLASLAGNAGELFF.

With respect to this clonotype: Since no conserved phenylalanine or tryptophan closes the CDR3, a read error is the likely cause. In DNA form, the CDR3 reads TGTGCCAGCAGCCCACAGGGGGCAAGGACTGAAGCTTTCATT. It yields the protein CASSPQGARTEAFI. The rearrangement uses TRBV3-1 and TRBJ1-1, with 9 bases fitting TRBD1. CDR3 size: 14 residues. Losses at the gene ends were 4 bases for V and 5 bases for J; bases not matched to a gene: 5. Germline CDR1 is LGHDT and CDR2 is YNNKEL (reference sequence).

This clonotype was counted ten times or more. V and J are TRBV12-3 or TRBV12-4 and TRBJ1-2; 7 bases line up with TRBD1. This CDR3 comprises 16 residues. The V segment lost 6 bases and the J segment 2 bases; nucleotides outside the gene matches: 12. CDR3 DNA sequence: TGTGCCAGCAGCCTAAAACAAACACAGGGGAACTATGGCTACACCTTC. It specifies CASSLKQTQGNYGYTF.

This chain joins TRBV29-1 and TRBJ2-1; the D gene is possibly TRBD2 (6 bases). CDR3 length: 14 residues. Germline CDR1 is SQVTM and CDR2 is ANQGSEA. V was clipped by 5 bases and J by 4 bases, with 15 bases between them. CDR3 nucleotides: TGCAGCGTTCCTTGGGAGGATTCATACAATGAGCAGTTCTTC. Translation gives CSVPWEDSYNEQFF.

This clonotype appeared a single time. The chain couples TRBV19 to TRBJ2-7, with 9 positions matching TRBD2. This CDR3 region has 13 residues. V shed 6 bases, J shed 6 bases, and the junction held 6 bases outside the gene matches. Germline loops: CDR1 LNHDA, CDR2 SQIVND (reference sequence). Written as DNA, the CDR3 is TGTGCCAGTAGCCCTCTAGCGGGAAGCGAGCAGTACTTC. This gives the protein CASSPLAGSEQYF.

This clonotype was observed a single time. The rearrangement links TRBV4-3 to TRBJ2-5; the D gene is possibly TRBD1 (6 bases). The germline CDR1 and CDR2 sequences are LGHNA and YSLEER. This CDR3 contains 15 residues. With 1 base removed from V and 4 bases from J, the gap between germline ends came to 13 bases. The CDR3 DNA reads TGCGCCAGCAGCCAAGCCCCGTGGGGGCCAGAGACCCAGTACTTC. Protein sequence: CASSQAPWGPETQYF.

This chain connects TRBV7-9 to TRBJ1-4; TRBD1 might be the D (5 bases). V was clipped by 2 bases and J by 5 bases, with 12 bases between them. This CDR3 comprises 15 residues. Germline lookup yields CDR1 SEHNR and CDR2 FQNEAQ (reference sequence). The CDR3 here is CASSLRRGDNEKLFF. Here the CDR3 DNA reads TGTGCCAGCAGCTTACGGAGGGGAGACAATGAAAAACTGTTTTTT.

V and J are TRBV5-8 and TRBJ1-3, with D perhaps matching TRBD1 (5 bases). Trimming took 2 bases from V and 4 from J, leaving 16 bases between them. Germline lookup yields CDR1 SGHTS and CDR2 YDEGEE. The CDR3 consists of 16 residues. The CDR3, as DNA: TGTGCCAGCAGCTTATTTCCCGGGACTGTCGGAAACACCATATATTTT. This sequence encodes CASSLFPGTVGNTIYF.

This chain connects TRBV7-9 to TRBJ2-7, with 7 nucleotides matching TRBD1. The CDR3 contains 15 residues. J lost 7 bases, V lost 1 base, and 10 bases had no gene match. Germline V gene data show CDR1 as SEHNR and CDR2 as FQNEAQ (reference sequence). Here the CDR3 DNA reads TGTGCCAGCAGCTTAGGGAGTGATGGCAGGGGGGAGCAGTACTTC. Translated: CASSLGSDGRGEQYF. The complete variable domain, with remaining parts taken from reference TRBV7-9 and TRBJ2-7, reads DTGVSQNPRHKITKRGQNVTFRCDPISEHNRLYWYRQTLGQGPEFLTYFQNEAQLEKSRLLSDRFSAERPKGSFSTLEIQRTEQGDSAMYLCASSLGSDGRGEQYFGPGTRLTVT.

At least ten counts were recorded for this clonotype. The gene calls are TRBV12-3 or TRBV12-4 and TRBJ2-7; possible D gene TRBD2, 7 bases. V lost 3 bases to trimming and J lost 2 bases, with 8 bases between them. This CDR3 spans 13 amino acids. CDR3 loop: CASSFGGPYEQYF. The CDR3 coding sequence is TGTGCCAGCAGTTTCGGGGGGCCCTACGAGCAGTACTTC.

The chain employs TRBV7-2 and TRBJ2-7; the match to TRBD1 covers 7 bases. CDR1 is SGHTA and CDR2 is FQGNSA in the germline V gene. This CDR3 is built from 14 residues. Trimming took 2 bases from V and 6 from J; bases not matched to a gene: 7. The CDR3 loop is CASSLRQGESEQYF. In DNA, the CDR3 is TGTGCCAGCAGCTTAAGGCAGGGGGAGAGCGAGCAGTACTTC.

The V and J genes are TRBV28 and TRBJ2-7; D perhaps matches TRBD2 (6 bases). The CDR3 covers 15 residues. Germline V gives CDR1 MDHEN, CDR2 SYDVKM. V lost 6 bases and J lost 7, with 22 bases in between. CDR3 sequence reads: CASSPQGLPYWEQYF. The CDR3 bases are TGTGCCAGCAGCCCCCAGGGACTTCCCTATTGGGAGCAGTACTTC.

CDR3 in DNA: TGTGCCAGCAGCCCCCGGGTTGCGTCTAGCGGAGACCTCCACAATGAGCAGTTCTTC. Its protein is CASSPRVASSGDLHNEQFF. This chain joins TRBV11-2 and TRBJ2-1; the match to TRBD2 covers 7 bases. V lost 5 bases and J lost 5; bases outside the gene matches: 21. The CDR3 consists of 19 residues. Germline CDR1 and CDR2: SGHAT and FQNNGV.

This clonotype was counted at least ten times. The chain uses TRBV29-1 and TRBJ1-2; tentatively, D is TRBD1 (5 bases). The length of the CDR3 is 15 residues. V gave up 4 bases and J gave up 4 bases, with 19 bases separating them. CDR1 and CDR2 from the germline V gene are SQVTM and ANQGSEA. For the CDR3, the DNA is TGCAGCGTTGCTTTCCTATCAGACAGACCCTATGGCTACACCTTC. Its translation: CSVAFLSDRPYGYTF.

Concerning this clonotype: Compared with germline, one end of the junction differs, possibly owing to a read error. The chain couples TRBV5-1 to TRBJ2-1; D is ambiguous. The germline gives CDR1 SGHRS, CDR2 YFSETQ. This CDR3 is 15 amino acids long. The CDR3 is CASSSTASSSNEQFF. The CDR3 region has the DNA TGCGCCAGCAGCTCGACCGCCAGCTCCTCCAATGAGCAGTTCTTC.

This chain uses TRBV5-6 with TRBJ2-2; no clear D gene. V gave up 0 bases and J gave up 7 bases, with 10 bases separating them. CDR1 and CDR2 (germline): SGHDT, YYEEEE. CDR3 length: 14 amino acids. The CDR3 region has the DNA TGTGCCAGCAGCTTGGGGACCATTAACGGGGAGCTGTTTTTT. This translates into CASSLGTINGELFF.

The CDR3 spells CAISEEGVTGSTEAFF. CDR3 in DNA: TGTGCCATCAGTGAGGAGGGTGTCACGGGAAGTACTGAAGCTTTCTTT. The chain has TRBV10-3 and TRBJ1-1; D remains unclear. Trimming left V 2 bases short and J 5 bases short, with 18 bases between. Germline CDR1 and CDR2: ENHRY and SYGVKD. The CDR3 runs 16 residues.

With respect to this clonotype: Germline and junction disagree at one end, which may indicate a read error. The gene calls are TRBV20-1 and TRBJ2-6; D is undetermined. Germline loops: CDR1 DFQATT, CDR2 SNEGSKA (reference sequence). This CDR3 spans 15 amino acids. The DNA of the CDR3 is TGCAGTGCCAGAGAGCTCTCTCTTGGGGCCAACGTCCTGACTTTC. This codes for CSARELSLGANVLTF.

The rearrangement links TRBV20-1 to TRBJ1-5, with D possibly matching TRBD1 (5 bases). CDR1 and CDR2 (germline): DFQATT, SNEGSKA (reference sequence). V gave up 2 bases and J gave up 6 bases, with 11 bases separating them. The CDR3 is 13 amino acids. The CDR3 DNA reads TGCAGTGCTAGACAGGGCGGGGGTCAGCCCCAGCATTTT. The encoded protein is CSARQGGGQPQHF.

The rearrangement joins TRBV7-2 to TRBJ1-2, with D hard to call. Trimming stripped 1 base from V and 1 base from J, with 10 bases between. CDR1 SGHTA and CDR2 FQGNSA come from the germline V gene. The CDR3 has 15 residues. CDR3 bases: TGTGCCAGCAGCTTAGAGGGCCTTCTTAACTATGGCTACACCTTC. This sequence encodes CASSLEGLLNYGYTF. Full variable domain (missing parts from reference TRBV7-2 and TRBJ1-2): GAGVSQSPSNKVTEKGKDVELRCDPISGHTALYWYRQSLGQGLEFLIYFQGNSAPDKSGLPSDRFSAERTGGSVSTLTIQRTQQEDSAVYLCASSLEGLLNYGYTFGSGTRLTVV.